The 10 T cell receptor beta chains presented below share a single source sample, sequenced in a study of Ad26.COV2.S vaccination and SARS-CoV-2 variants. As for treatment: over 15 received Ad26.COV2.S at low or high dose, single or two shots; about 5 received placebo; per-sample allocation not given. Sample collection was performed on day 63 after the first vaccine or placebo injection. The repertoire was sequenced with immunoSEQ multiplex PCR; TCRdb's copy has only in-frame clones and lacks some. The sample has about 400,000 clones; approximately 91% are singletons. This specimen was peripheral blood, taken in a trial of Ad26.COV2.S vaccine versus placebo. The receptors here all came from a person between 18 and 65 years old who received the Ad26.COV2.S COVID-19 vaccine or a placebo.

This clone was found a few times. CDR3 sequence reads: CASSLVPQGLNTEAFF. CDR3 nucleotides: TGTGCCAGCAGCTTAGTTCCACAGGGACTGAACACTGAAGCTTTCTTT. The chain has TRBV7-2 and TRBJ1-1; possible D gene TRBD1, 6 bases. Germline assignment: CDR1 SGHTA and CDR2 FQGNSA. The CDR3 extends over 16 amino acids. V was cut by 1 base and J by 0 bases, with 12 bases left in between.

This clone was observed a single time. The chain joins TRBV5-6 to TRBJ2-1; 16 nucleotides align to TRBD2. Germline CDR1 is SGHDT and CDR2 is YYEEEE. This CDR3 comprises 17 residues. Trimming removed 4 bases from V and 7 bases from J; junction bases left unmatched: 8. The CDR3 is CASSPGTSGRAGNEQFF. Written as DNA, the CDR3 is TGTGCCAGCAGCCCCGGGACTAGCGGGAGGGCCGGTAATGAGCAGTTCTTC.

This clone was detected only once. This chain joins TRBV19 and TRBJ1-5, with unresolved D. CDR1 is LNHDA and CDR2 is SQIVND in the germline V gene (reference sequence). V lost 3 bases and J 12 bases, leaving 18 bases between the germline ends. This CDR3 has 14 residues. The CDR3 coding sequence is TGTGCCAGTAGTATCCCCGTGGAGGGCGGTCGCCAGCATTTT. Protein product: CASSIPVEGGRQHF.

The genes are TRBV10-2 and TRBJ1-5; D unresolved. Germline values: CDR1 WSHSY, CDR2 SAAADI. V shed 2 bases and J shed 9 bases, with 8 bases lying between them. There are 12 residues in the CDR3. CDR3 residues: CASSEPSGPQHF. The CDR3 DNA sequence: TGCGCCAGCAGTGAGCCCTCGGGGCCCCAGCATTTT.

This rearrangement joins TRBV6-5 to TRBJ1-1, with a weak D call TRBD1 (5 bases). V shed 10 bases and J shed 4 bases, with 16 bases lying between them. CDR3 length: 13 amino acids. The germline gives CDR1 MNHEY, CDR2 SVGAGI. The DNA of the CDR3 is TGTGCCATCCACGCCGTTGGGGGCACTGAAGCTTTCTTT. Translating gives CAIHAVGGTEAFF.

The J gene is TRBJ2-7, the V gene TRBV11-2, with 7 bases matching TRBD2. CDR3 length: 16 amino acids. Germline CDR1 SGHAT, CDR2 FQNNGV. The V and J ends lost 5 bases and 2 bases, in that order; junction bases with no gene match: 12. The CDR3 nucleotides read TGTGCCAGCAGCCCGGGCCGCGGTCGGGGGGCCTACGAGCAGTACTTC. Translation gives CASSPGRGRGAYEQYF.

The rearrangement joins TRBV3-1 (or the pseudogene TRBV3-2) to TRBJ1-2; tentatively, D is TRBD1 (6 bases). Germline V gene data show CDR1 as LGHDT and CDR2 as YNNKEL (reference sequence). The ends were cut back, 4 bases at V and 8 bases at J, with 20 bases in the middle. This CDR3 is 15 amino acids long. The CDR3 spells CASSLSDKRQVGYTF. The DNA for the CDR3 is TGTGCCAGCAGCCTCTCGGACAAAAGACAGGTGGGCTACACCTTC.

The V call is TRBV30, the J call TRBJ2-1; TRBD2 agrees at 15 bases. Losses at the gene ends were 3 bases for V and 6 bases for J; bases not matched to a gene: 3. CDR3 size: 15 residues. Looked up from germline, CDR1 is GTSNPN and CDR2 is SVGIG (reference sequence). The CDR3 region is CAWSLGLAGGNEQFF. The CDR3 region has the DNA TGTGCCTGGAGCCTGGGACTAGCGGGAGGCAATGAGCAGTTCTTC. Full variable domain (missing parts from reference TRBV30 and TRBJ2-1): SQTIHQWPATLVQPVGSPLSLECTVEGTSNPNLYWYRQAAGRGLQLLFYSVGIGQISSEVPQNLSASRPQDRQFILSSKKLLLSDSGFYLCAWSLGLAGGNEQFFGPGTRLTVL.

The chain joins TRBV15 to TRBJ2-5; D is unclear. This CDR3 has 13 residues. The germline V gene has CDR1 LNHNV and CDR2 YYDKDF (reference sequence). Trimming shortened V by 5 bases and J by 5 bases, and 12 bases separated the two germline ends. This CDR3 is CATSPRLLETQYF. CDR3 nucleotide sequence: TGTGCCACCAGCCCCCGCTTGCTGGAGACCCAGTACTTC.

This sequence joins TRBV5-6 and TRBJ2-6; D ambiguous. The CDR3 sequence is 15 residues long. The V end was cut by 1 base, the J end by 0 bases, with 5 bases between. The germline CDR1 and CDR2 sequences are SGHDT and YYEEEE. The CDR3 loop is CASSLTLSGANVLTF. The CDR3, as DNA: TGTGCCAGCAGCTTGACGCTCTCTGGGGCCAACGTCCTGACTTTC.